A selection of T cell receptor beta chains follows, all from one sample in a study of blood T cell repertoires in COVID-19. Data came from immunoSEQ multiplex PCR; TCRdb stores just in-frame clones and leaves some out. The table records some 400,000 clones, about nine tenths of them present only once. The sequencing input was PBMCs or T cells enriched from blood (not recorded which). Receptor source: a woman aged 25 to 39 who had recovered from COVID-19. The CDR3 runs from the conserved cysteine through the conserved F or W. D genes are given only for firm matches. Only some rows state a clone size, as once, few, many or a class for expanded clones.

d_gene	j_gene	v_gene	abundance	CDR3aa	CDR3nt
-	TRBJ2-1	TRBV19	few	CASSMVHLSSYNEQFF	TGTGCCAGTAGTATGGTCCACTTGAGCTCCTACAATGAGCAGTTCTTC
-	TRBJ2-7	TRBV20-1	-	CSARTGYEQYF	TGCAGTGCTAGAACAGGATACGAGCAGTACTTC
TRBD2	TRBJ2-1	TRBV19	-	CASSIVAGAINEQFF	TGTGCCAGTAGTATAGTAGCGGGGGCGATTAATGAGCAGTTCTTC
TRBD1	TRBJ1-6	TRBV5-1	-	CASSDRGSYNSPLHF	TGCGCCAGCAGTGACAGGGGTTCCTATAATTCACCCCTCCACTTT
-	TRBJ2-5	TRBV7-6	-	CASSLGSSQETQYF	TGTGCCAGCAGCCTCGGTAGTAGTCAAGAGACCCAGTACTTC
-	TRBJ2-7	TRBV7-3	-	CASSLTQGTGEQYF	TGTGCCAGCAGCTTAACGCAGGGGACGGGCGAGCAGTACTTC
-	TRBJ1-3	TRBV18	-	CASSPLSGGPSGNTIYF	TGTGCCAGCTCACCATTATCGGGGGGCCCCTCTGGAAACACCATATATTTT
TRBD1	TRBJ1-2	TRBV6-2/TRBV6-3	-	CASSSDRDGYTF	TGTGCCAGCAGTTCGGACAGGGATGGCTACACCTTC
-	TRBJ2-7	TRBV28	-	CASIGGGGRYEQYF	TGTGCCAGCATAGGTGGAGGCGGCCGCTACGAGCAGTACTTC
TRBD1	TRBJ1-2	TRBV6-5	-	CASSYTGGAGYGYTF	TGTGCCAGCAGTTATACAGGGGGCGCGGGCTATGGCTACACCTTC
-	TRBJ1-6	TRBV5-1	-	CASSLAGTLNNSPLHF	TGCGCCAGCAGCTTGGCCGGGACATTGAACAATTCACCCCTCCACTTT
TRBD1	TRBJ1-5	TRBV6-6	once	CASSYGGQSNQPQHF	TGTGCCAGCAGTTATGGGGGACAGAGTAATCAGCCCCAGCATTTT
TRBD1	TRBJ2-7	TRBV4-1	-	CASSLSQGAYEQYF	TGCGCCAGCAGCCTGTCACAGGGGGCCTACGAGCAGTACTTC
TRBD1	TRBJ1-5	TRBV12-3/TRBV12-4	-	CASSLTGGQPQHF	TGTGCCAGCAGTTTAACAGGGGGACAGCCCCAGCATTTT
-	TRBJ1-5	TRBV5-6	-	CASSLAKGGTYSNQPQHF	TGTGCCAGCAGCTTGGCCAAGGGGGGGACTTATAGCAATCAGCCCCAGCATTTT
-	TRBJ1-1	TRBV12-3/TRBV12-4	-	CASSLRGLEAFF	TGTGCCAGCAGTTTAAGGGGACTTGAAGCTTTCTTT
TRBD1	TRBJ1-1	TRBV3-1/TRBV3-2	few	CASSQPGQAAFF	TGTGCCAGCAGCCAGCCGGGACAGGCGGCTTTCTTT
-	TRBJ1-2	TRBV19	-	CASSIGPGDDYGYTF	TGTGCCAGTAGTATCGGGCCAGGGGACGACTATGGCTACACCTTC
-	TRBJ2-2	TRBV27	-	CASSFQLAGTGELFF	TGTGCCAGCAGTTTTCAGCTAGCCGGCACCGGGGAGCTGTTTTTT
TRBD1	TRBJ2-3	TRBV7-9	-	CASSPGTGVDTQYF	TGTGCCAGCAGCCCCGGGACAGGGGTGGATACGCAGTATTTT
TRBD1	TRBJ1-1	TRBV30	once	CAWVTGSGTEAFF	TGTGCCTGGGTGACAGGGTCTGGAACTGAAGCTTTCTTT
-	TRBJ1-6	TRBV5-4	-	CASSLDLQGGTPLHF	TGTGCCAGCAGCTTGGATCTCCAGGGTGGAACACCCCTCCACTTT
-	TRBJ1-2	TRBV2	-	CASRQGYGYTF	TGTGCCAGCCGTCAGGGCTATGGCTACACCTTC
-	TRBJ1-1	TRBV30	-	CAWSAITALIMNTEAFF	TGTGCCTGGAGTGCGATAACAGCTCTTATCATGAACACTGAAGCTTTCTTT
TRBD2	TRBJ2-7	TRBV7-2	-	CASSSRTSGVRYEQYF	TGTGCCAGCAGCTCCCGGACTAGCGGGGTGCGCTACGAGCAGTACTTC
TRBD1	TRBJ1-2	TRBV6-5	-	CASSSTGYGYTF	TGTGCCAGCAGTTCGACAGGGTATGGCTACACCTTC
TRBD1	TRBJ2-3	TRBV28	once	CASSTPTGPQDTQYF	TGTGCCAGCAGTACCCCGACAGGGCCCCAAGATACGCAGTATTTT
TRBD1	TRBJ2-2	TRBV7-3	-	CASSSNRGQGTGELFF	TGTGCCAGCAGCTCTAACAGGGGCCAAGGCACCGGGGAGCTGTTTTTT
TRBD1	TRBJ2-1	TRBV27	-	CASTRTGDNEQFF	TGTGCCAGCACCCGGACAGGCGACAATGAGCAGTTCTTC
-	TRBJ2-1	TRBV2	-	CASSEDGDHEQFF	TGTGCCAGCAGTGAAGATGGAGACCATGAGCAGTTCTTC
TRBD1	TRBJ1-1	TRBV19	-	CASSKAAGGFATEAFF	TGTGCCAGTAGTAAGGCGGCAGGGGGTTTTGCCACTGAAGCTTTCTTT
-	TRBJ1-2	TRBV7-2	-	CASSLAPGDYGYTF	TGTGCCAGCAGCTTAGCGCCCGGGGACTATGGCTACACCTTC
-	TRBJ2-7	TRBV5-6	-	CASSLFAYEQYF	TGTGCCAGCAGCTTGTTCGCCTACGAGCAGTACTTC
-	TRBJ2-2	TRBV19	-	CASTVGGSGELFF	TGTGCCAGTACCGTCGGCGGAAGCGGGGAGCTGTTTTTT
TRBD1	TRBJ2-7	TRBV5-6	once	CASSFGTGDYEQYF	TGTGCCAGCAGCTTCGGGACAGGGGACTACGAGCAGTACTTC
-	TRBJ2-7	TRBV4-3	-	CASSQATENYEQYF	TGCGCCAGCAGCCAAGCCACAGAAAACTACGAGCAGTACTTC
-	TRBJ1-5	TRBV4-2	-	CASSQDGGGAQPQHF	TGTGCCAGCAGCCAAGATGGAGGGGGGGCTCAGCCCCAGCATTTT
-	TRBJ2-7	TRBV28	-	CASNSPGISYEQYF	TGTGCCAGCAACTCACCGGGAATCTCCTACGAGCAGTACTTC
TRBD1	TRBJ2-3	TRBV24-1	few	CATSELTGDTDTQYF	TGTGCCACCAGTGAGCTCACAGGGGACACAGATACGCAGTATTTT
TRBD1	TRBJ1-4	TRBV7-9	-	CASTTPGQLNEKLFF	TGTGCCAGCACAACACCGGGACAGCTTAATGAAAAACTGTTTTTT
TRBD1	TRBJ2-7	TRBV7-3	-	CASSPQGQGPTEQYF	TGTGCCAGCAGCCCACAGGGACAGGGACCCACCGAGCAGTACTTC
TRBD2	TRBJ2-3	TRBV2	-	CASNRLAGGEDTQYF	TGTGCCAGCAACCGACTAGCGGGGGGTGAGGATACGCAGTATTTT
TRBD1	TRBJ2-1	TRBV7-3	-	CASSSPDRTNEQFF	TGTGCCAGCAGCTCCCCGGACAGGACTAATGAGCAGTTCTTC
-	TRBJ2-1	TRBV28	few	CASRKAGGAYNEQFF	TGTGCCAGCAGGAAGGCCGGCGGAGCCTACAATGAGCAGTTCTTC
-	TRBJ2-2	TRBV7-2	once	CASSSSTGELFF	TGTGCCAGCAGCTCCAGTACCGGGGAGCTGTTTTTT
TRBD1	TRBJ1-6	TRBV9	-	CASSAGQGANNSPLHF	TGTGCCAGCAGCGCCGGACAGGGGGCGAATAATTCACCCCTCCACTTT
-	TRBJ2-7	TRBV7-7	-	CASSRDFNSYEQYF	TGTGCTAGCAGTCGGGACTTTAACTCCTACGAGCAGTACTTC
-	TRBJ2-7	TRBV11-1	-	CASSTDSPHEQYF	TGTGCCAGCAGTACCGACAGTCCCCACGAGCAGTACTTC